This T cell receptor beta chain is drawn from a study of regulatory T cells in long-lasting Graves disease. This clonotype was seen at least ten times. The sample's time point: newly diagnosed GD, antithyroid drugs for less than 3 months. Construction of the TCR library relied on RNA isolated from PBMCs. The CDR3 contains 15 residues. The V gene lost 5 bases and the J gene lost 4 bases, with 21 bases spanning the gap. The germline V gene encodes CDR1 DFQATT and CDR2 SNEGSKA (reference sequence). iRepertoire HTBI primers and Arm-PCR of CDR3 regions built TCR beta libraries. TCRdb re-called the multiplex PCR reads with MiXCR, one entry per CDR3 protein. This table holds approximately 440,000 distinct CDR3 sequences, 15% to 20% found once. The sample also formed part of further work on T cells in Graves' hyperthyroidism and ophthalmopathy. That publication notes: Diagnosis relied on clinical symptoms, serum thyroxine and TRAb, thyroid ultrasound and orbital computed tomography.

The specimen comprised peripheral blood mononuclear cells (PBMCs), sampled at new diagnosis, from a patient treated with antithyroid drugs. The gene calls are TRBV20-1 and TRBJ2-7; D possibly matches TRBD1 or TRBD2 (6 bases each). This sequence originates from a man aged 40-50 years with Graves disease. CDR3 region: CSAGRGGNRAYEQYF. The CDR3 nucleotides are TGCAGTGCTGGTCGAGGGGGGAATCGGGCTTACGAGCAGTACTTC.